The clone carrying this T cell receptor beta chain has a count of ten or more. No antigen is known for it. V was pared by 3 bases and J by 8 bases, with 16 bases between. There are 14 residues in the CDR3. This sample is part of a study of CD8 T cells in ankylosing spondylitis. The study's findings and limits: Typical of ankylosing spondylitis blood, it appeared, was a TCR beta motif of seven to nine highly homologous variants. Disease-linked clones proved CD8+ and comparatively uncommon in peripheral blood. Disease-linked clones reportedly concentrated significantly in matched ankylosing spondylitis synovial fluid.

TCRdb recomputed calls from the 5' RACE reads with MiXCR, one row per CDR3 protein. The table records some 240,000 distinct CDR3 sequences, approximately 24% of them present only once. The chain employs TRBV12-3 or TRBV12-4 and TRBJ1-2; unclear D gene. Material: blood, either unsorted or a sorted T cell fraction (not recorded which). The clonotype was recovered from a male donor with ankylosing spondylitis or in good health (not recorded which). CDR3 bases: TGTGCCAGCAGTTTTTATGGCGGAGCCACAGGCTACACCTTC. Translated: CASSFYGGATGYTF.